This TCR beta chain stems from a study of T-cell memory formation after mild COVID-19. About the study: TCR clusters were largely donor specific.

CDR1 and CDR2 (germline): LNHDA, SQIVND (reference sequence). After removal of 5 bases from V and 0 bases from J, the junction contained 4 bases not matched to a gene. CDR3 length: 15 amino acids. The study, taken as a whole, reports: Among contracting clones, CD4+ were mainly CM/EM and CD8+ enriched in EMRA. Contracting clones from day 15 to 85 showed balanced CD4/CD8; later expanders favored CD4+. A second wave of clones peaked on day 37, and their SARS-CoV-2 specificity went unconfirmed.

This clonotype occurred a few times. The antigen is undetermined. TCRdb reanalysed the 5' RACE reads using MiXCR and keeps one entry per CDR3 protein. The table has a few hundred thousand distinct CDR3 sequences, 25% to 30% seen once. This TCR derives from an adult woman who had mild COVID-19 (a few samples of this study predate the infection). Cell type and time point are not known. The J gene is TRBJ1-1, the V gene TRBV19, with TRBD1 identical over 9 bases. The sample was PBMCs or a T cell subset sorted from them (not recorded which). For the CDR3, the DNA is TGTGCCAGTAGTGTCGGACAGGGGTTGAACACTGAAGCTTTCTTT. Protein: CASSVGQGLNTEAFF.